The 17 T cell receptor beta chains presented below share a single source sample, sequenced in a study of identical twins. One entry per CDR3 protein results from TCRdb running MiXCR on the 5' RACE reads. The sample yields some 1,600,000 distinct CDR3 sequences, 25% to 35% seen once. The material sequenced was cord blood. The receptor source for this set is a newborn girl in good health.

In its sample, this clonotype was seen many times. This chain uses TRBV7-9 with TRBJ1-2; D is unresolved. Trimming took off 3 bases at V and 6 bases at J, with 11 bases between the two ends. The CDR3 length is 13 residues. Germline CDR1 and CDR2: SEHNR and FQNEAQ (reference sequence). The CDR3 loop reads CASSFPVGDGYTF. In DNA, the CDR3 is TGTGCCAGCAGCTTCCCGGTGGGCGATGGCTACACCTTC.

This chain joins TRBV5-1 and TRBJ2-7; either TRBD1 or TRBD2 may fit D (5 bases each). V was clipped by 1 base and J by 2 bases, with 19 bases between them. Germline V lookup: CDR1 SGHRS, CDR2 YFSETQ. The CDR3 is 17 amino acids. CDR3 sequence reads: CASSLWYGAVEPYEQYF. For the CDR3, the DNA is TGCGCCAGCAGCTTGTGGTACGGGGCGGTCGAACCCTACGAGCAGTACTTC.

CDR3 bases: TGTGCCAGCTCACCATCCCTTAGTGTACCAGATACGCAGTATTTT. Translated: CASSPSLSVPDTQYF. V usage is TRBV18 and J usage is TRBJ2-3; no clear D gene. In germline, CDR1 is KGHSH, CDR2 LQKENI. The CDR3 has 15 amino acids. V gave up 2 bases and J gave up 4 bases, with 13 bases separating them.

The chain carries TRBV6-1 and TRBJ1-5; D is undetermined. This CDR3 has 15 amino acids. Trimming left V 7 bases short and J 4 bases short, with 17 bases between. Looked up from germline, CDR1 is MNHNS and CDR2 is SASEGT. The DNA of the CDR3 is TGTGCCAGCACCTGGTATATGGCAGATAATCAGCCCCAGCATTTT. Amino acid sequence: CASTWYMADNQPQHF.

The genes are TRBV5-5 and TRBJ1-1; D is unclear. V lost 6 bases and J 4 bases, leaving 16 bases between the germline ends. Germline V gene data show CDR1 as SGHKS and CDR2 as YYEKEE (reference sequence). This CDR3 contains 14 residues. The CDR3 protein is CASTFAGSSTEAFF. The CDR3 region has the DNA TGTGCCAGCACCTTCGCGGGTTCATCCACTGAAGCTTTCTTT.

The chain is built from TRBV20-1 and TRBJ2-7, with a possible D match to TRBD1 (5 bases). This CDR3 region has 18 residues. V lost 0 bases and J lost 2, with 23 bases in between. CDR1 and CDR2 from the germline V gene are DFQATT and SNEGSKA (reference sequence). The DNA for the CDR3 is TGCAGTGCTAGAGATCGGCTCTTTATGGGGCCCAGGGCCTACGAGCAGTACTTC. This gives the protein CSARDRLFMGPRAYEQYF.

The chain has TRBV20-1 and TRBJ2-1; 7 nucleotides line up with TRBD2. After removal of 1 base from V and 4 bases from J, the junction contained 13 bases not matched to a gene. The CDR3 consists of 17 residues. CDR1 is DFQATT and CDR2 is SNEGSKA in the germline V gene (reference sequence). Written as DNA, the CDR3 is TGCAGTGCTAGAGGTGGGAGGGAGGGCCAAAGGTACAATGAGCAGTTCTTC. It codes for CSARGGREGQRYNEQFF.

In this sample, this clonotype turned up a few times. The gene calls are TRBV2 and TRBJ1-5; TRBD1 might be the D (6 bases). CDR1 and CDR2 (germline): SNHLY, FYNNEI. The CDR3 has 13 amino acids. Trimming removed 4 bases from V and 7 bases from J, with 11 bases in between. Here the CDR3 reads CASSVRGGQPQHF. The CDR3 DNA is TGTGCCAGCAGTGTCAGGGGTGGACAGCCCCAGCATTTT.

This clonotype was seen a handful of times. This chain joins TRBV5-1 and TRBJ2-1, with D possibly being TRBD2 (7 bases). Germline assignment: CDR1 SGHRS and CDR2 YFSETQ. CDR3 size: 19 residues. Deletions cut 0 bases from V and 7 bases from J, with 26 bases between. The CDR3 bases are TGCGCCAGCAGCTTGGGTGCACTGATTAGGGGGGGCAGGTTGAATGAGCAGTTCTTC. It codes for CASSLGALIRGGRLNEQFF.

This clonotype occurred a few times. This chain's CDR3 is CSASRRGGTDTQYF. The CDR3 DNA is TGCAGTGCTAGTCGGCGAGGGGGCACAGATACGCAGTATTTT. The J gene is TRBJ2-3, the V gene TRBV20-1; TRBD1 or TRBD2 may be the D gene (5 bases each). Trimming removed 3 bases at V and 1 base at J, with 11 bases between. The germline V gene has CDR1 DFQATT and CDR2 SNEGSKA (reference sequence). The CDR3 has 14 amino acids.

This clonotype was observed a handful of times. The CDR3, as DNA: TGCAGTGCTAGAGTCGGGGGGGTGTATAATTCACCCCTCCACTTT. The encoded protein is CSARVGGVYNSPLHF. This rearrangement joins TRBV20-1 to TRBJ1-6; the D gene is possibly TRBD1 (5 bases). The CDR3 length is 15 residues. Trimming took 1 base from V and 4 from J, leaving 11 bases between them. The V gene's germline CDR1 is DFQATT and CDR2 SNEGSKA (reference sequence).

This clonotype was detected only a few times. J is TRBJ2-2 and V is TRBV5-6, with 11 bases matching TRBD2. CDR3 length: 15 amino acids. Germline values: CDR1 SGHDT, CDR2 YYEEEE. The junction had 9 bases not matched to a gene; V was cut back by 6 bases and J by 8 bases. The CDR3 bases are TGTGCCAGCATCCTCCTACTAGCGGGAGATGGGGAGCTGTTTTTT. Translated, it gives CASILLLAGDGELFF.

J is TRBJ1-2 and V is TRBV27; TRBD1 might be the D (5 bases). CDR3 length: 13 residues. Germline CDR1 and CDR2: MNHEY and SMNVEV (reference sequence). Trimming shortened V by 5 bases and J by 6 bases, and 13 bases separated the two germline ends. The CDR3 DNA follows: TGTGCCAGCAGTCATAAGGGGCGAGATGGCTACACCTTC. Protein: CASSHKGRDGYTF.

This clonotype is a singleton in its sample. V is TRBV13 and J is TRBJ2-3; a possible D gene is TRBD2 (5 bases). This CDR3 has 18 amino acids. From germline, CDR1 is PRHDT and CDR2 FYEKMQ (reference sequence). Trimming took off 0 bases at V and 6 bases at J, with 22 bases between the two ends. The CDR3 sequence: CASSLGSRRRTSPDTQYF. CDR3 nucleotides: TGTGCCAGCAGCTTAGGATCGCGGAGGAGAACCTCCCCGGATACGCAGTATTTT.

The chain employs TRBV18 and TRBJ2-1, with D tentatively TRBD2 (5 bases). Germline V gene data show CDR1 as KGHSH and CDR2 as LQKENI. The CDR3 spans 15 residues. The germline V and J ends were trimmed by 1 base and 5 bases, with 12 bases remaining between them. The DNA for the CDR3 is TGTGCCAGCTCACCACTTCCGGGGAAAAACAATGAGCAGTTCTTC. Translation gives CASSPLPGKNNEQFF.

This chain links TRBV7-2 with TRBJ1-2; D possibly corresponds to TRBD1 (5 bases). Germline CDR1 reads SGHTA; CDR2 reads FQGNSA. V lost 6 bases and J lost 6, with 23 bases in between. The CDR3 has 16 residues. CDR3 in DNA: TGTGCCAGCAGAGTCTTAGGGGATCGACTCGACAATGGCTACACCTTC. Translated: CASRVLGDRLDNGYTF.

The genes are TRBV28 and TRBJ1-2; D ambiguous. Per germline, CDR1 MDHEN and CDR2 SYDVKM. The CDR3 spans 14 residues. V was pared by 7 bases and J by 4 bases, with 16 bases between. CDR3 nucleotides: TGTGCCAGCACCCCGGGAGGGTTCCTCTATGGCTACACCTTC. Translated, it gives CASTPGGFLYGYTF.